This is a list of T cell receptor beta chains from one sample in a study of blood T cell repertoires in COVID-19. Here immunoSEQ multiplex PCR was the method, and the copy in TCRdb shows in-frame clones only, minus some. The table lists hundreds of thousands of clones, 86% of them singletons. The specimen sequenced was PBMCs or T cells enriched from blood (not recorded which). These receptors originate from a middle-aged woman with acute COVID-19. The CDR3 runs from the conserved cysteine through the conserved F or W. A D gene is named only where the DNA matches it firmly. Size values are once, few and many counts, or a class for expanded clones, and some rows have none.

CSVAGLAAPEQYF,TGCAGCGTGGCTGGGCTAGCGGCCCCCGAGCAGTACTTC,TRBD2,-,TRBV29-1,TRBJ2-7
CASSPAGTGPYEQYF,TGCGCCAGCAGCCCAGCTGGGACAGGACCCTACGAGCAGTACTTC,TRBD1,-,TRBV5-1,TRBJ2-7
CVRSLVPQGGSPLHF,TGTGTCAGAAGCTTAGTTCCCCAGGGCGGATCACCCCTCCACTTT,-,-,TRBV7-5,TRBJ1-6
CATSDIISGSGDTQYF,TGTGCCACCAGTGATATAATTAGCGGGAGCGGAGATACGCAGTATTTT,TRBD2,-,TRBV24-1,TRBJ2-3
CASSDSLAVETQYF,TGTGCCAGCAGTGATTCACTAGCGGTAGAGACCCAGTACTTC,TRBD2,-,TRBV6-1,TRBJ2-5
CASSPRTGTNEKLFF,TGTGCCAGCAGTCCCCGGACAGGAACTAATGAAAAACTGTTTTTT,TRBD1,-,TRBV27,TRBJ1-4
CASSAGNRGEQYF,TGTGCCAGCAGCGCGGGGAACAGGGGCGAGCAGTACTTC,TRBD1,once,TRBV9,TRBJ2-7
CASSLVGSSYNEQFF,TGTGCCAGCAGCTTAGTCGGGAGCTCCTACAATGAGCAGTTCTTC,-,-,TRBV7-2,TRBJ2-1
CASSTDSNSPLHF,TGCGCCAGCTCGACAGACTCCAATTCACCCCTCCACTTT,-,-,TRBV10-1,TRBJ1-6
CASSVFELEQFF,TGTGCCAGCAGTGTCTTCGAACTTGAGCAGTTCTTC,-,-,TRBV25-1,TRBJ2-1
CASSLSSVSGNTIYF,TGTGCCAGCAGCTTAAGCTCGGTCTCTGGAAACACCATATATTTT,-,-,TRBV7-9,TRBJ1-3
CASSSRGGQTDTQYF,TGTGCCAGCAGCTCGAGAGGGGGCCAGACAGATACGCAGTATTTT,TRBD1,-,TRBV5-8,TRBJ2-3
CASFLGEGGQPQHF,TGTGCCAGCTTCCTCGGGGAGGGCGGTCAGCCCCAGCATTTT,-,-,TRBV28,TRBJ1-5
CASSPQSQGSYNEQFF,TGTGCCAGCAGCCCTCAGAGTCAGGGCTCCTACAATGAGCAGTTCTTC,-,few,TRBV4-2,TRBJ2-1
CASSERTGPGNTIYF,TGTGCCAGCAGTGAACGAACAGGTCCCGGAAACACCATATATTTT,-,-,TRBV6-1,TRBJ1-3
CSVEDPLAGLGTDTQYF,TGCAGCGTTGAAGACCCACTAGCGGGATTGGGTACAGATACGCAGTATTTT,TRBD2,few,TRBV29-1,TRBJ2-3
CASSEPGGGYTF,TGTGCCAGCAGTGAACCCGGCGGGGGCTACACCTTC,-,once,TRBV6-1,TRBJ1-2
CASIARGNTEAFF,TGTGCCAGCATAGCCCGGGGGAACACTGAAGCTTTCTTT,-,once,TRBV6-5,TRBJ1-1
CASSENRNTEAFF,TGCGCCAGCAGTGAGAACAGAAACACTGAAGCTTTCTTT,-,-,TRBV10-2,TRBJ1-1
CASSLDGSYGYTF,TGCGCCAGCAGCTTGGATGGGAGCTATGGCTACACCTTC,-,-,TRBV5-1,TRBJ1-2
CASSRLGGVGETQYF,TGTGCCAGTAGTAGACTGGGGGGAGTGGGCGAGACCCAGTACTTC,-,-,TRBV19,TRBJ2-5
CASSASGTTYEQYF,TGTGCCAGCAGCGCAAGCGGGACAACATACGAGCAGTACTTC,-,-,TRBV7-8,TRBJ2-7
CASSEFSLATITDTQYF,TGCGCCAGCAGTGAGTTTAGCTTAGCGACCATCACAGATACGCAGTATTTT,-,-,TRBV10-1,TRBJ2-3
CASRMTGSSTDTQYF,TGTGCCAGCAGGATGACAGGCTCTAGCACAGATACGCAGTATTTT,-,few,TRBV14,TRBJ2-3
CASRTTSNTEAFF,TGTGCCAGCAGGACAACCTCTAACACTGAAGCTTTCTTT,-,-,TRBV6-5,TRBJ1-1
CASSTSGVYNEQFF,TGCGCCAGCAGCACTAGCGGGGTATACAATGAGCAGTTCTTC,TRBD2,-,TRBV4-1,TRBJ2-1
CASSLEGTSGSYEQFF,TGTGCCAGCAGCTTAGAAGGGACTAGCGGGAGCTATGAGCAGTTCTTC,TRBD2,-,TRBV7-2,TRBJ2-1
CASRRDGEGEQYF,TGTGCCAGCAGACGGGACGGGGAGGGCGAGCAGTACTTC,TRBD2,-,TRBV13,TRBJ2-7
CASSQSSGNTIYF,TGTGCCAGCTCACAGTCTTCTGGAAACACCATATATTTT,-,-,TRBV5-6,TRBJ1-3
CASRMTGAETQYF,TGTGCCAGCAGGATGACAGGGGCCGAGACCCAGTACTTC,TRBD1,-,TRBV12-3/TRBV12-4,TRBJ2-5
CASSLSGAKQPQHF,TGTGCCAGCAGTTTATCAGGGGCTAAACAGCCCCAGCATTTT,-,-,TRBV27,TRBJ1-5
CATSETGGKDPETQYF,TGTGCCACCAGTGAGACAGGGGGAAAAGACCCAGAGACCCAGTACTTC,TRBD1,once,TRBV24-1,TRBJ2-5